This T cell receptor (beta chain) originates from a study of human T cells and chemical hapten exposure. At the level of the study: For the roughly 25-week duration of the study, patients were given weekly doses of diphenylcyclopropenone on the scalp. Notes on the study in general: The count of PT1 expanded TCRs correlated positively with patch test score.

This CDR3 comprises 15 residues. Germline-derived CDR1 and CDR2 are SGHTA and FQGNSA. V was pared by 1 base and J by 0 bases, with 8 bases between. The library tagged each cDNA molecule with unique molecular identifiers. TCRdb re-derived calls from the reads in MiXCR, one entry per CDR3 protein. Altogether about 5,100 distinct CDR3 sequences are present, approximately 59% being singletons, with the ten largest covering roughly 4%. The treatment denotes: therapeutic diphenylcyclopropenone sensitization with weekly scalp DPC. This clonotype was seen a few times. Its specificity is not known. Sequences were derived from whole blood, sampled before DPC sensitization or 2, 6, or about 24 weeks after (not recorded which). This sequence joins TRBV7-2 and TRBJ2-3, with D uncertain. This sequence originates from an adult with alopecia areata. Some clones in this sample may be carry-over from other donors' samples. This table probably holds off-target reads from a library built for another chain. The CDR3 loop reads CASSLVTTSTDTQYF. The CDR3, as DNA: TGTGCCAGCAGCTTAGTAACAACTAGCACAGATACGCAGTATTTT.